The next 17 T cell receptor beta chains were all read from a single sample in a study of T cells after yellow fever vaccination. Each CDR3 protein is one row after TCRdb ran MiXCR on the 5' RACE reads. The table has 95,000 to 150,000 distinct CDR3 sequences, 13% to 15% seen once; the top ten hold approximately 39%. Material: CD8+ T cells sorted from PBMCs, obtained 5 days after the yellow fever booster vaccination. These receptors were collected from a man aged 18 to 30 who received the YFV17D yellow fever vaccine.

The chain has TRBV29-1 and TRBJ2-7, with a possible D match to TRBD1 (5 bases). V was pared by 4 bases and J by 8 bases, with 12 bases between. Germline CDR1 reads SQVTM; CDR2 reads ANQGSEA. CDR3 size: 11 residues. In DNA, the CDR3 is TGCAGCGTTGTAAGGGCAGGGAAGCAGTACGTC. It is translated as CSVVRAGKQYV.

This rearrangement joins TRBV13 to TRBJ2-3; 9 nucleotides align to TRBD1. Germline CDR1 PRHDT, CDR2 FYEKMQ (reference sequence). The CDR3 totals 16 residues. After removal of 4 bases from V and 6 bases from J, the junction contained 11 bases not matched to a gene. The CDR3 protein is CASSSEGQGASDTQYF. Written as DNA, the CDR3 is TGTGCCAGCAGCTCCGAGGGACAGGGAGCCTCGGATACGCAGTATTTT.

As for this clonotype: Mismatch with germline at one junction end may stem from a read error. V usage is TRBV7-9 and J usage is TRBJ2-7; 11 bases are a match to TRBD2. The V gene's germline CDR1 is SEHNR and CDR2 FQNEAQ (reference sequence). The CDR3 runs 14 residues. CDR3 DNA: TGTGCCAGCAGCGTAGCGGGGGGGCCCCACGAGCAGTACTTC. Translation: CASSVAGGPHEQYF.

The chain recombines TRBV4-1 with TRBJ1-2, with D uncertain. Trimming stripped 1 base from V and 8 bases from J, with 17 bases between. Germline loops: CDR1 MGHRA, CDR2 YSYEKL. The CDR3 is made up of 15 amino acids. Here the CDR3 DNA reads TGCGCCAGCAGCCAAGCAAAGGGCACAATGGGAGGCTACACCTTC. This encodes CASSQAKGTMGGYTF.

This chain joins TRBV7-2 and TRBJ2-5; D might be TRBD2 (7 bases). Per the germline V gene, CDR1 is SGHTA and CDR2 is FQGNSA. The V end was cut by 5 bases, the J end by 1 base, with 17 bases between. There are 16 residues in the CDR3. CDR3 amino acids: CASSPRGGGSQETQYF. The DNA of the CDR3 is TGTGCCAGCAGCCCGAGAGGGGGGGGATCCCAAGAGACCCAGTACTTC. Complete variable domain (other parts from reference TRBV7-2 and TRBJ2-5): GAGVSQSPSNKVTEKGKDVELRCDPISGHTALYWYRQSLGQGLEFLIYFQGNSAPDKSGLPSDRFSAERTGGSVSTLTIQRTQQEDSAVYLCASSPRGGGSQETQYFGPGTRLLVL.

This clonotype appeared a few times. CDR3 sequence (DNA): TGTGCCAGCAGTATCCGACAGGGAGGCGAGCAGTACGTC. Its protein is CASSIRQGGEQYV. The chain is built from TRBV12-3 or TRBV12-4 and TRBJ2-7, with D maybe TRBD1 (7 bases). The germline V and J ends were trimmed by 5 bases and 6 bases, with 14 bases remaining between them. The CDR3 contains 13 residues.

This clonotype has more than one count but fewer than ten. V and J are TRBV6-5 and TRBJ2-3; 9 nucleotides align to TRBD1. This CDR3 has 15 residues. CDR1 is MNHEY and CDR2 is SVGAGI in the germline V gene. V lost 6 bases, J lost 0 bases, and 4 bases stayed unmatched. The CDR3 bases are TGTGCCAGCAGGGGGACAGGGCTAAGCACAGATACGCAGTATTTT. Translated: CASRGTGLSTDTQYF.

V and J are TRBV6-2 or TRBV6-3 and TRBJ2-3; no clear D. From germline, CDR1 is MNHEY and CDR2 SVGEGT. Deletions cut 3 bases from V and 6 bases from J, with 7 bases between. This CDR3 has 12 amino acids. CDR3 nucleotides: TGTGCCAGCAGTTATGCATCCGATACGCAGTATTTT. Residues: CASSYASDTQYF.

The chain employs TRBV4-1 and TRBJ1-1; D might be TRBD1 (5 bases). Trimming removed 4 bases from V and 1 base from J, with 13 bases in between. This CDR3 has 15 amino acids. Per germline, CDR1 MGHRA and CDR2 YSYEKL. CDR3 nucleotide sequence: TGCGCCAGCAGCCTTATGGCACAGGAGAACACTGAAGCTTTCTTT. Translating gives CASSLMAQENTEAFF.

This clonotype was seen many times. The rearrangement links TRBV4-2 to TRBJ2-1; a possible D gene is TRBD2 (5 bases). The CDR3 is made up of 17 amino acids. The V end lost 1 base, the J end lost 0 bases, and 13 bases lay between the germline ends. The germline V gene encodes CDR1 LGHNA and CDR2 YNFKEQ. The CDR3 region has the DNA TGTGCCAGCAGCCAAGTCCAAGGACTTGGCTCCTACAATGAGCAGTTCTTC. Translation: CASSQVQGLGSYNEQFF.

CDR3 nucleotide sequence: TGCGCCAGCAGCCAAGAGACAGGACGCACAGATACGCAGTATTTT. It is translated as CASSQETGRTDTQYF. The rearrangement uses TRBV4-1 and TRBJ2-3, with D perhaps matching TRBD1 (6 bases). The germline gives CDR1 MGHRA, CDR2 YSYEKL. V was pared by 0 bases and J by 1 base, with 8 bases between. This CDR3 region has 15 residues.

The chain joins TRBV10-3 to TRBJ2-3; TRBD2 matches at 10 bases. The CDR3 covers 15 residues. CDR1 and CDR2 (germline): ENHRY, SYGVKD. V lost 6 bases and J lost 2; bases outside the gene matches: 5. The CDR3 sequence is CAISAGTSDTDTQYF. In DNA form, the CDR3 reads TGTGCCATCAGCGCCGGGACTAGCGACACAGATACGCAGTATTTT.

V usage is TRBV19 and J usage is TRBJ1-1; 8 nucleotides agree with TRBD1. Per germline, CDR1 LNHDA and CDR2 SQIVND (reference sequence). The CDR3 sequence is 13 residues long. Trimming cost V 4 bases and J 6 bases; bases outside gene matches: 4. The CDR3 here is CASSTGGAAEAFF. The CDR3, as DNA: TGTGCCAGTAGTACAGGGGGCGCCGCTGAAGCTTTCTTT. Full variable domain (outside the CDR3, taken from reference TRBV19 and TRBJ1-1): DGGITQSPKYLFRKEGQNVTLSCEQNLNHDAMYWYRQDPGQGLRLIYYSQIVNDFQKGDIAEGYSVSREKKESFPLTVTSAQKNPTAFYLCASSTGGAAEAFFGQGTRLTVV.

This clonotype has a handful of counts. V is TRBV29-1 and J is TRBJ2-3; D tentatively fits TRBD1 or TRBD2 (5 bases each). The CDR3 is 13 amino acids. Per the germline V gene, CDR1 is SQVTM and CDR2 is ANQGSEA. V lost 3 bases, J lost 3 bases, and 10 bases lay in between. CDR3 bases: TGCAGCGTTGAGGGGGATGGGACAGATACGCAGTATTTT. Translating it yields CSVEGDGTDTQYF.

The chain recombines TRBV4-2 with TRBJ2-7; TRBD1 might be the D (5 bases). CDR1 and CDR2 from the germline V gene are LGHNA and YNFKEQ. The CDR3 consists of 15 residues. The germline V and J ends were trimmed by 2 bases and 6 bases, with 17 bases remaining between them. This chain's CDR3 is CASSQQGYQPIEQYF. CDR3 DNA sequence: TGTGCCAGCAGCCAACAGGGATACCAGCCAATCGAGCAGTACTTC.

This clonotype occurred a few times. The CDR3 nucleotides are TGTGCCAGCAGCCAAGAGACAGGGGCTAAAAATTCACCCCTCCACTTT. Translated, it gives CASSQETGAKNSPLHF. This chain joins TRBV4-2 and TRBJ1-6; 8 bases fit TRBD1. The CDR3 contains 16 residues. The germline CDR1 and CDR2 sequences are LGHNA and YNFKEQ. The V segment lost 0 bases and the J segment 7 bases; nucleotides outside the gene matches: 5.

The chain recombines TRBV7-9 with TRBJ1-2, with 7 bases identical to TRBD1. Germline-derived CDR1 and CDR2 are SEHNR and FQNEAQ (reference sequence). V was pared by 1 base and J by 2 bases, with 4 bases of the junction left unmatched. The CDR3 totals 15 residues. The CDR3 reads CASSLEGQKNYGYTF. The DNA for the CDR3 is TGTGCCAGCAGCTTAGAGGGACAGAAAAACTATGGCTACACCTTC.